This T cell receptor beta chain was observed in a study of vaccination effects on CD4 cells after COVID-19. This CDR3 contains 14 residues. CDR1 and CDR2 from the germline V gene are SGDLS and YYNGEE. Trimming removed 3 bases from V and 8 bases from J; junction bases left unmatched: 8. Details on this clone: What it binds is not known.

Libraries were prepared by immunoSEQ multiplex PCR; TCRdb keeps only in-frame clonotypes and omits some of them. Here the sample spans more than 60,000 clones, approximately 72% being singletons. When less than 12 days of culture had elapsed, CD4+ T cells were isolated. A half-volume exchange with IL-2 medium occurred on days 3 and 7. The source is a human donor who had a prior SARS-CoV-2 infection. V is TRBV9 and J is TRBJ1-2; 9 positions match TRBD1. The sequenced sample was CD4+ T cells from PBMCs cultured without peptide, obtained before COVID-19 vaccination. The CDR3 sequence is CASSDPIQGAGYTF. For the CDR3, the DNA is TGTGCCAGCAGCGATCCCATACAGGGGGCAGGCTACACCTTC.